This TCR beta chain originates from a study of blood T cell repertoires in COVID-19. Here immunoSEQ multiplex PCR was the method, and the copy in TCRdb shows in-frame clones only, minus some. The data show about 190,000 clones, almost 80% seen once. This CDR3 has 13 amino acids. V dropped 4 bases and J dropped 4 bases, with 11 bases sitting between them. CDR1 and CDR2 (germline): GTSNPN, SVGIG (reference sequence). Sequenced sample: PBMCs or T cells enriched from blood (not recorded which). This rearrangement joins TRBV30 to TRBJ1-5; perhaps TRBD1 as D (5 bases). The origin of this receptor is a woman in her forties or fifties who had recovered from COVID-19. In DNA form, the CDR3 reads TGTGCCTGGACTCCAGACAGAAATCAGCCCCAGCATTTT. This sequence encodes CAWTPDRNQPQHF.